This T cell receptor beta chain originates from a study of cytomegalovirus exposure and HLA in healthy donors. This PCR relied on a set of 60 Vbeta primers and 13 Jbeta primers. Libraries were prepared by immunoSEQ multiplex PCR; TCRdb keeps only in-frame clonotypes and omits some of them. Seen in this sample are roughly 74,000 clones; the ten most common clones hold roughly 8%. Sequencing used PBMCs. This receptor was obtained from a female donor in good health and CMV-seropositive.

CDR3 bases: TGTGCCAGCAGCTTAGGTCTAGCGGGAGTCGTTGAGCAGTTCTTC. This sequence encodes CASSLGLAGVVEQFF. The V gene is TRBV7-9, the J gene TRBJ2-1; 10 nucleotides line up with TRBD2. Germline trimming cut 1 base from V and 9 bases from J; bases unmatched to any gene: 6. This CDR3 has 15 amino acids. The V gene's germline CDR1 is SEHNR and CDR2 FQNEAQ (reference sequence).